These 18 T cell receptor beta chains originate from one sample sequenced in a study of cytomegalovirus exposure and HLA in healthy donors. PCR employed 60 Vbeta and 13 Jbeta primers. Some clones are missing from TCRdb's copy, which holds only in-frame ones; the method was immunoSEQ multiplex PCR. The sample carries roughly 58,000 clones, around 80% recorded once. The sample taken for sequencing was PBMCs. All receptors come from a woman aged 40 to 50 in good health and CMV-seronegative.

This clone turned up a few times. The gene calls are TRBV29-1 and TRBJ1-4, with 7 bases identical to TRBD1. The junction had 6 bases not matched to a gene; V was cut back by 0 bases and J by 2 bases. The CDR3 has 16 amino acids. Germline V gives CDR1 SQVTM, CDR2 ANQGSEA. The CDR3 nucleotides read TGCAGCGTTGAAGAACTAGGGGGCGGCACTAATGAAAAACTGTTTTTT. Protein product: CSVEELGGGTNEKLFF.

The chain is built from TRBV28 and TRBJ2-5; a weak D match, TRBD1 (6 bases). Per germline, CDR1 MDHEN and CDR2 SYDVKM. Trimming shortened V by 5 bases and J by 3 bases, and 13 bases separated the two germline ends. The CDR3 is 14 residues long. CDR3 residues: CASSKTTGKETQYF. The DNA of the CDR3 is TGTGCCAGCAGTAAAACTACAGGGAAAGAGACCCAGTACTTC.

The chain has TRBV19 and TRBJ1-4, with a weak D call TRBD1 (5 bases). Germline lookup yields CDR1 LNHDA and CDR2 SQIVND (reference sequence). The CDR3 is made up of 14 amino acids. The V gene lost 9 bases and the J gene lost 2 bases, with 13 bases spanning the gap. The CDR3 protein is CASRRGTTNEKLFF. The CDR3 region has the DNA TGTGCCAGCCGTAGGGGAACGACTAATGAAAAACTGTTTTTT.

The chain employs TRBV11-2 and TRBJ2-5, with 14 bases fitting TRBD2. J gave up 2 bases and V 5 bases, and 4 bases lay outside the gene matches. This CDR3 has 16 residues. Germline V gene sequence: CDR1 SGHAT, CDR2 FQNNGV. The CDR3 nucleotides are TGTGCCAGCAGCACCCGACTAGCGGGAGGGCAAGAGACCCAGTACTTC. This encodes CASSTRLAGGQETQYF.

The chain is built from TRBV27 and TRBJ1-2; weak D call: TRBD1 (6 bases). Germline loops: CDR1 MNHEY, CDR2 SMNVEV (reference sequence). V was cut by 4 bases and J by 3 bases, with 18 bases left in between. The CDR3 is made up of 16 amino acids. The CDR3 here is CASSSSGRGRDYGYTF. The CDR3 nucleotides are TGTGCCAGCAGTTCCTCCGGCAGGGGTCGGGACTATGGCTACACCTTC.

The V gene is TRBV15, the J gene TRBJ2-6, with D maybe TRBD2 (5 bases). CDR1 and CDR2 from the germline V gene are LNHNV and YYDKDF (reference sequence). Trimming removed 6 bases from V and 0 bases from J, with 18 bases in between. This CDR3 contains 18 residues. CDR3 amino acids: CATSSEPGFSSGANVLTF. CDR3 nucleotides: TGTGCCACCAGTAGCGAACCGGGCTTCAGCTCTGGGGCCAACGTCCTGACTTTC.

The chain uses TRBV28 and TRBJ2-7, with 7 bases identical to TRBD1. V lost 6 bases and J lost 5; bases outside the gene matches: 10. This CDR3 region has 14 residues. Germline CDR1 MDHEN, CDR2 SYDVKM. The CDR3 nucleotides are TGTGCCAGCAGAACCGACAGGGTTACAGACGAGCAGTACTTC. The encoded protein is CASRTDRVTDEQYF.

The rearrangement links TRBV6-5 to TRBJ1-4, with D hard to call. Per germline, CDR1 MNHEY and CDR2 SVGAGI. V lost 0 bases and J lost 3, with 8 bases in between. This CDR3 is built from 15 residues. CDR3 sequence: CASSYSEQPNEKLFF. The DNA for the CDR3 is TGTGCCAGCAGTTACTCTGAACAGCCTAATGAAAAACTGTTTTTT.

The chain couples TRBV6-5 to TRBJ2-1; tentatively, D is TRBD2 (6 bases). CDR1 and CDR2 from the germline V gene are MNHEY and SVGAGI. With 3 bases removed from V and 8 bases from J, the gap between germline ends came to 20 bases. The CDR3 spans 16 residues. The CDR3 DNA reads TGTGCCAGCAGTTATTTGTTGGCGGGAACCCTCGATGAGCAGTTCTTC. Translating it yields CASSYLLAGTLDEQFF.

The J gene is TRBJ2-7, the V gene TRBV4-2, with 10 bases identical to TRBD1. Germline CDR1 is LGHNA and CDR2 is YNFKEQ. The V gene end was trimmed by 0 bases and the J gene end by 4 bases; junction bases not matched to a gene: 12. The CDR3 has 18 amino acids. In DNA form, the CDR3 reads TGTGCCAGCAGCCAAGATATGGCCGTGAGGACAGGGGGGTACGAGCAGTACTTC. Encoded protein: CASSQDMAVRTGGYEQYF.

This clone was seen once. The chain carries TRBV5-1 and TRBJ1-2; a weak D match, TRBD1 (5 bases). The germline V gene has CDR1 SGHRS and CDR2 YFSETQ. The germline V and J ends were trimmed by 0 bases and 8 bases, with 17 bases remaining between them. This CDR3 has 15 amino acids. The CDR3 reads CASSLDQGWLEGYTF. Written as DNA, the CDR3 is TGCGCCAGCAGCTTGGACCAGGGCTGGCTCGAGGGCTACACCTTC. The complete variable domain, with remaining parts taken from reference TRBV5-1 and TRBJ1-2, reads KAGVTQTPRYLIKTRGQQVTLSCSPISGHRSVSWYQQTPGQGLQFLFEYFSETQRNKGNFPGRFSGRQFSNSRSEMNVSTLELGDSALYLCASSLDQGWLEGYTFGSGTRLTVV.

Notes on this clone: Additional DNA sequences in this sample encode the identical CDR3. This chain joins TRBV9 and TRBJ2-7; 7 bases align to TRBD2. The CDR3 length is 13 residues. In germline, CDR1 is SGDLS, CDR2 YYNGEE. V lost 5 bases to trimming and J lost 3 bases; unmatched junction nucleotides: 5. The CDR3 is CASSGGGGYEQYF. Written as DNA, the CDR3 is TGTGCCAGCAGTGGCGGGGGAGGCTACGAGCAGTACTTC. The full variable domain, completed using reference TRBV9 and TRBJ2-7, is DSGVTQTPKHLITATGQRVTLRCSPRSGDLSVYWYQQSLDQGLQFLIQYYNGEERAKGNILERFSAQQFPDLHSELNLSSLELGDSALYFCASSGGGGYEQYFGPGTRLTVT.

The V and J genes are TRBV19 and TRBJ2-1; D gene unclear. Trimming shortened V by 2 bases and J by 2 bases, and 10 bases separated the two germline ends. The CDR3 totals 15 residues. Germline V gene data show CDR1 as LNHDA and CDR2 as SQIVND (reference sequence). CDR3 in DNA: TGTGCCAGTAGTATATCCCCCGGAGCCTACAATGAGCAGTTCTTC. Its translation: CASSISPGAYNEQFF.

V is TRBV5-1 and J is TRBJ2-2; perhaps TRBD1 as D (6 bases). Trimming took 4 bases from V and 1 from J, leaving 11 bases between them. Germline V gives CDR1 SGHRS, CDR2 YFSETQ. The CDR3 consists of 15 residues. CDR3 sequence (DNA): TGCGCCAGCAGCCCCGACAGGAGGAACACCGGGGAGCTGTTTTTT. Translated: CASSPDRRNTGELFF.

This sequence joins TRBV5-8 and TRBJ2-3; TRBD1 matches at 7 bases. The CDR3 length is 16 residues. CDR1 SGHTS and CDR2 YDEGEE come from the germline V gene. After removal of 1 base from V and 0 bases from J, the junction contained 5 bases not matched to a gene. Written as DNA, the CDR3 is TGTGCCAGCAGCTTGCTCGGACAGGCGAGCACAGATACGCAGTATTTT. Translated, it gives CASSLLGQASTDTQYF.

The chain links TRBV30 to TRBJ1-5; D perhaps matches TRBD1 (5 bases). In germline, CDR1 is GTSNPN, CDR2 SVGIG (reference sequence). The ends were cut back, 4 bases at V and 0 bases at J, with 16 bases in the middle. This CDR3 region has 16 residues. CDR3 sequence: CAWTQGQGLSNQPQHF. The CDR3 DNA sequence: TGTGCCTGGACCCAGGGTCAGGGCCTTAGCAATCAGCCCCAGCATTTT.

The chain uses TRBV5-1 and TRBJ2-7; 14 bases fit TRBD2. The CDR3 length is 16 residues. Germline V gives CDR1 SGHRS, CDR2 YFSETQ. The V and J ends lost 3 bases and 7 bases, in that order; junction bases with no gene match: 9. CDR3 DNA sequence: TGCGCCAGCAGCTCCGCCGGGACTAGCGGGAGAGTTGAGCAGTACTTC. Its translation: CASSSAGTSGRVEQYF. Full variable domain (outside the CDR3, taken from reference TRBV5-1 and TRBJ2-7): KAGVTQTPRYLIKTRGQQVTLSCSPISGHRSVSWYQQTPGQGLQFLFEYFSETQRNKGNFPGRFSGRQFSNSRSEMNVSTLELGDSALYLCASSSAGTSGRVEQYFGPGTRLTVT.

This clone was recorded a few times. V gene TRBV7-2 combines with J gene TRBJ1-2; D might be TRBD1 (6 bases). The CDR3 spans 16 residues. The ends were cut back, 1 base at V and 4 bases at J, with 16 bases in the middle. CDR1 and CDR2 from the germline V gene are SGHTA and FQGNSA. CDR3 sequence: CASSLGSRGRLYGYTF. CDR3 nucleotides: TGTGCCAGCAGCTTAGGTAGCAGGGGCCGACTCTATGGCTACACCTTC.